The 29 T cell receptor beta chains presented below share a single source sample, sequenced in a study of CD8+ T cells in alopecia areata. cDNA prepared by RNA extraction and subsequent reverse transcription served as the template for sequencing. The repertoire was sequenced with immunoSEQ multiplex PCR; TCRdb's copy has only in-frame clones and lacks some. The sample consists of fewer than 250,000 clones, around two fifths of them appearing once. Stated treatment: oral pan-JAK inhibitor, 5-10 mg twice daily. The sequencing used CD4+ T cells sorted from blood, collected at roughly week 38, from a patient treated with tofacitinib. These receptor sequences come from a human donor with alopecia areata.

This chain links TRBV9 with TRBJ2-1, with 9 bases matching TRBD2. Looked up from germline, CDR1 is SGDLS and CDR2 is YYNGEE. The CDR3 length is 16 residues. With V trimmed by 0 bases and J by 7 bases, 8 bases remained unmatched. The CDR3 reads CASSVVGGRALNEQFF. CDR3 nucleotide sequence: TGTGCCAGCAGCGTAGTTGGCGGGAGGGCTTTAAATGAGCAGTTCTTC.

This clone turned up a few times. The chain couples TRBV9 to TRBJ2-6; 13 nucleotides line up with TRBD2. Germline trimming cut 3 bases from V and 3 bases from J; bases unmatched to any gene: 6. Per germline, CDR1 SGDLS and CDR2 YYNGEE. This CDR3 has 18 residues. The CDR3 loop reads CASSAGLAGVSGANVLTF. CDR3 coding DNA: TGTGCCAGCAGCGCCGGACTAGCGGGAGTTAGTGGGGCCAACGTCCTGACTTTC.

This chain connects TRBV29-1 to TRBJ2-5, with a weak D call TRBD2 (5 bases). This CDR3 comprises 13 residues. The V and J ends lost 7 bases and 0 bases respectively, with 12 bases between them. The germline CDR1 and CDR2 sequences are SQVTM and ANQGSEA. CDR3 region: CSGTPGNQETQYF. The CDR3 region has the DNA TGCAGCGGGACCCCCGGGAACCAAGAGACCCAGTACTTC.

This clone was observed a few times. The V and J genes are TRBV29-1 and TRBJ2-1; TRBD1 might be the D (6 bases). The CDR3 spans 15 residues. CDR1 is SQVTM and CDR2 is ANQGSEA in the germline V gene. Trimming removed 5 bases at V and 7 bases at J, with 21 bases between. The chain's CDR3 is CSVTIQGRVANEQFF. The CDR3 nucleotides read TGCAGCGTTACTATTCAGGGGCGCGTCGCAAATGAGCAGTTCTTC.

The rearrangement links TRBV29-1 to TRBJ2-7; no reliable D call. CDR3 length: 12 amino acids. Germline V CDR1 and CDR2: SQVTM, ANQGSEA. Trimming stripped 3 bases from V and 3 bases from J, with 9 bases between. The CDR3 sequence is CSVEFVLYEQYF. Here the CDR3 DNA reads TGCAGCGTTGAGTTTGTACTCTACGAGCAGTACTTC.

The V and J genes are TRBV30 and TRBJ2-1; no reliable D call. V gave up 0 bases and J gave up 7 bases, with 7 bases separating them. Per the germline V gene, CDR1 is GTSNPN and CDR2 is SVGIG (reference sequence). The CDR3 runs 12 residues. The CDR3 sequence is CAWSVERNEQFF. CDR3 in DNA: TGTGCCTGGAGTGTCGAAAGGAATGAGCAGTTCTTC.

This sequence joins TRBV25-1 and TRBJ2-7; 8 nucleotides match TRBD1. Germline loops: CDR1 MGHDK, CDR2 SYGVNS. This CDR3 comprises 17 residues. Trimming took 2 bases from V and 2 from J; bases not matched to a gene: 11. In DNA, the CDR3 is TGTGCCAGCAGTGAACCCCCCGGGACAGGCGATACCTACGAGCAGTACTTC. It encodes CASSEPPGTGDTYEQYF.

The chain is built from TRBV27 and TRBJ2-7; 7 bases map to TRBD2. This CDR3 spans 16 amino acids. Trimming removed 4 bases from V and 3 bases from J; junction bases left unmatched: 12. From germline, CDR1 is MNHEY and CDR2 SMNVEV (reference sequence). CDR3 residues: CASSSPSNGRFYEQYF. CDR3 sequence (DNA): TGTGCCAGCAGTTCACCGTCCAACGGGAGGTTCTACGAGCAGTACTTC.

This clone came up a few times. V is TRBV7-9 and J is TRBJ2-1, with D unresolved. CDR1 and CDR2 from the germline V gene are SEHNR and FQNEAQ (reference sequence). Trimming shortened V by 5 bases and J by 5 bases, and 4 bases separated the two germline ends. The CDR3 totals 11 residues. CDR3 bases: TGTGCCAGCAGCACCCACAATGAGCAGTTCTTC. Its translation: CASSTHNEQFF. The variable domain in full, with the rest retrieved from reference TRBV7-9 and TRBJ2-1, is DTGVSQNPRHKITKRGQNVTFRCDPISEHNRLYWYRQTLGQGPEFLTYFQNEAQLEKSRLLSDRFSAERPKGSFSTLEIQRTEQGDSAMYLCASSTHNEQFFGPGTRLTVL.

This clone was detected only a few times. A single base separates this from a much larger clone, so it may be a read error. This chain uses TRBV7-9 with TRBJ1-4; 11 nucleotides line up with TRBD1. CDR1 and CDR2 (germline): SEHNR, FQNEAQ (reference sequence). This CDR3 has 15 residues. The CDR3 DNA reads TGTGCCGGCAGCGAACGGACAGGGGGCTTTGAAAAACTGTTTTTT. Its protein product is CAGSERTGGFEKLFF.

This clone was seen just once. V is TRBV2 and J is TRBJ1-2; 7 positions match TRBD1. V dropped 4 bases and J dropped 7; count of bases not matched to a gene: 15. The CDR3 length is 16 residues. Germline V gives CDR1 SNHLY, CDR2 FYNNEI. The DNA of the CDR3 is TGTGCCAGCAGTGCTCGTAGGGACAGTACCTCTGGTGGCTACACCTTC. It yields the protein CASSARRDSTSGGYTF.

This clone was counted only a few times. The rearrangement joins TRBV30 to TRBJ1-1, with TRBD1 matching over 7 bases. Germline lookup yields CDR1 GTSNPN and CDR2 SVGIG (reference sequence). The CDR3 is made up of 13 amino acids. With V trimmed by 4 bases and J by 13 bases, 15 bases remained unmatched. The CDR3 region is CAWTPTGSKGIFF. The CDR3 bases are TGTGCCTGGACCCCGACAGGGTCCAAGGGGATTTTCTTT.

In its sample, this clone was seen a few times. The V gene is TRBV29-1, the J gene TRBJ1-2, with D tentatively TRBD1 (6 bases). V gave up 7 bases and J gave up 8 bases, with 14 bases separating them. The length of the CDR3 is 11 residues. Germline lookup yields CDR1 SQVTM and CDR2 ANQGSEA. The CDR3: CSGGPTGGYTF. CDR3 nucleotide sequence: TGCAGCGGGGGGCCAACGGGAGGCTACACCTTC.

This clone was counted only a few times. One end of the junction does not line up with germline, which may come from a read error. V gene TRBV30 combines with J gene TRBJ2-2; the match to TRBD1 covers 8 bases. The CDR3 is made up of 16 amino acids. Germline V gene sequence: CDR1 GTSNPN, CDR2 SVGIG (reference sequence). The CDR3 loop reads CAWAEPGGAKTGELFF. CDR3 nucleotides: TGTGCCTGGGCAGAACCAGGGGGCGCGAAAACCGGGGAGCTGTTTTTT.

The CDR3 sequence is CASSFLGHEAFF. The CDR3 DNA follows: TGTGCCAGCAGTTTTCTGGGACATGAAGCTTTCTTT. The gene calls are TRBV27 and TRBJ1-1, with D perhaps TRBD1 (6 bases). V was shortened by 3 bases and J by 7 bases, with 9 bases between the two germline ends. Germline CDR1 and CDR2: MNHEY and SMNVEV (reference sequence). This CDR3 spans 12 amino acids.

There are a few counts of this clone. The chain combines TRBV11-3 with TRBJ2-5, with D hard to call. The ends were cut back, 1 base at V and 1 base at J, with 7 bases in the middle. The CDR3 extends over 14 amino acids. Germline values: CDR1 SGHNT, CDR2 YENEEA. For the CDR3, the DNA is TGTGCCAGCAGCTTAGCCCTTACCCAAGAGACCCAGTACTTC. It specifies CASSLALTQETQYF.

This clone was counted between two and nine times. The rearrangement uses TRBV9 and TRBJ2-7; TRBD2 might be the D (6 bases). This CDR3 is 15 amino acids long. Trimming shortened V by 0 bases and J by 2 bases, and 12 bases separated the two germline ends. Germline CDR1 is SGDLS and CDR2 is YYNGEE. For the CDR3, the DNA is TGTGCCAGCAGCGTAGTGGGGGACTCCACCTACGAGCAGTACTTC. Translated, it gives CASSVVGDSTYEQYF.

The CDR3 DNA reads TGCGCCAGCAGCCAAGAGGGCGGGGGGGCAAATCAGCCCCAGCATTTT. Translation gives CASSQEGGGANQPQHF. The gene calls are TRBV4-1 and TRBJ1-5; a possible D gene is TRBD1 (6 bases). Germline V lookup: CDR1 MGHRA, CDR2 YSYEKL. Trimming removed 0 bases from V and 4 bases from J, with 13 bases in between. The CDR3 runs 16 residues.

This clone has only a few counts. At the DNA level, this CDR3 is encoded by other sequences in the same sample as well. CDR3 loop: CASSPQGLSYEQYF. The CDR3 DNA is TGTGCCAGCAGCCCTCAGGGGCTATCCTACGAGCAGTACTTC. This chain joins TRBV7-2 and TRBJ2-7, with TRBD1 as a possible D gene (6 bases). The CDR3 runs to 14 residues. V was pared by 5 bases and J by 1 base, with 12 bases between. Looked up from germline, CDR1 is SGHTA and CDR2 is FQGNSA.

The chain joins TRBV4-2 to TRBJ2-1; 12 bases fit TRBD2. Germline CDR1 and CDR2: LGHNA and YNFKEQ. V lost 1 base, J lost 7 bases, and 5 bases stayed unmatched. The CDR3 consists of 16 residues. The DNA of the CDR3 is TGTGCCAGCAGCCAAGGGAGGCTAGCGGGGGGGAATGAGCAGTTCTTC. Translation gives CASSQGRLAGGNEQFF.

J is TRBJ2-2 and V is TRBV5-6; D possibly corresponds to TRBD2 (6 bases). V lost 3 bases and J lost 6, with 12 bases in between. Germline V gene sequence: CDR1 SGHDT, CDR2 YYEEEE. The CDR3 length is 14 residues. The CDR3 sequence is CASSYLTSPGELFF. CDR3 nucleotides: TGTGCCAGCAGCTACCTCACTAGCCCCGGGGAGCTGTTTTTT.

This rearrangement joins TRBV7-2 to TRBJ1-2; D call uncertain. The germline V gene has CDR1 SGHTA and CDR2 FQGNSA. The CDR3 sequence is 15 residues long. The ends were cut back, 1 base at V and 8 bases at J, with 17 bases in the middle. CDR3 DNA: TGTGCCAGCAGCTTAGATTGGCAGTCCCCTTTGGGCTACACCTTC. This translates into CASSLDWQSPLGYTF.

The rearrangement joins TRBV19 to TRBJ2-5, with D uncertain. Germline V gene sequence: CDR1 LNHDA, CDR2 SQIVND (reference sequence). The CDR3 loop spans 11 amino acids. Trimming took 5 bases from V and 7 from J, leaving 8 bases between them. The CDR3 loop reads CASSDRGTQYF. CDR3 in DNA: TGTGCCAGTAGTGATAGAGGGACCCAGTACTTC. The variable domain in full, with the rest retrieved from reference TRBV19 and TRBJ2-5, is DGGITQSPKYLFRKEGQNVTLSCEQNLNHDAMYWYRQDPGQGLRLIYYSQIVNDFQKGDIAEGYSVSREKKESFPLTVTSAQKNPTAFYLCASSDRGTQYFGPGTRLLVL.

The chain uses TRBV18 and TRBJ2-7; 14 positions agree with TRBD2. The V segment lost 4 bases and the J segment 2 bases; nucleotides outside the gene matches: 4. Germline values: CDR1 KGHSH, CDR2 LQKENI. The CDR3 extends over 16 amino acids. CDR3 residues: CASSRPGLAGAYEQYF. CDR3 nucleotides: TGTGCCAGCTCACGACCGGGACTAGCGGGAGCCTACGAGCAGTACTTC.

This chain connects TRBV2 to TRBJ2-3; no definite D call. CDR3 length: 14 amino acids. Germline V lookup: CDR1 SNHLY, CDR2 FYNNEI. The ends were cut back, 7 bases at V and 0 bases at J, with 11 bases in the middle. This CDR3 is CASTERTSTDTQYF. The CDR3 DNA sequence: TGTGCCAGCACGGAAAGAACTAGCACAGATACGCAGTATTTT.

The chain carries TRBV5-1 and TRBJ1-1, with a weak D call TRBD1 (6 bases). The germline CDR1 and CDR2 sequences are SGHRS and YFSETQ. The V end lost 4 bases, the J end lost 3 bases, and 13 bases lay between the germline ends. The CDR3 covers 14 residues. In nucleotides, the CDR3 is TGCGCCAGCAGCCCTAACCCAGGGGACACTGAAGCTTTCTTT. It codes for CASSPNPGDTEAFF.

This clone was picked up a small number of times. The chain joins TRBV29-1 to TRBJ2-5; D uncertain. V lost 6 bases to trimming and J lost 4 bases, with 9 bases between them. Germline values: CDR1 SQVTM, CDR2 ANQGSEA. The CDR3 loop spans 11 amino acids. CDR3 DNA sequence: TGCAGCGTCCTCTGGGGAGAGACCCAGTACTTC. Translated, it gives CSVLWGETQYF.

This clone was detected only a few times. Other DNA sequences in this specimen translate into the identical CDR3. This chain connects TRBV28 to TRBJ2-7, with unresolved D. The CDR3 is 15 residues long. Germline loops: CDR1 MDHEN, CDR2 SYDVKM. Trimming shortened V by 1 base and J by 1 base, and 11 bases separated the two germline ends. This CDR3 reads CASSLSPRLSYEQYF. Written as DNA, the CDR3 is TGTGCCAGCAGTTTATCCCCGAGACTGTCCTACGAGCAGTACTTC.

The chain joins TRBV30 to TRBJ2-1; D may be TRBD1 or TRBD2 (5 bases each). The germline V and J ends were trimmed by 4 bases and 0 bases, with 13 bases remaining between them. CDR1 GTSNPN and CDR2 SVGIG come from the germline V gene (reference sequence). This CDR3 is built from 15 residues. The CDR3 sequence: CAWTGTASSYNEQFF. The DNA of the CDR3 is TGTGCCTGGACAGGGACGGCGAGCTCCTACAATGAGCAGTTCTTC. Full variable domain (missing parts from reference TRBV30 and TRBJ2-1): SQTIHQWPATLVQPVGSPLSLECTVEGTSNPNLYWYRQAAGRGLQLLFYSVGIGQISSEVPQNLSASRPQDRQFILSSKKLLLSDSGFYLCAWTGTASSYNEQFFGPGTRLTVL.